The TCR beta chain described here comes from a study of blood T cell repertoires in COVID-19. Across the study: The origin of the acute and convalescent COVID-19 samples was the United States, Italy and Spain. PBMCs, B-cell-depleted T cells, or T cells provided the cDNA or gDNA that made up the material.

This clone has just a few counts. The protocol was immunoSEQ multiplex PCR, while the TCRdb copy is restricted to in-frame clones and leaves out a portion. Of around 180,000 clones in the sample, 85% to 90% were seen once. The TCR sequence derives from a woman in her 30s with active or convalescent COVID-19. Material: peripheral blood.

The CDR3 nucleotides are TGTGCCACCAGCAGACTAGACAGCTCTGGAAACACCATATATTTT. This gives the protein CATSRLDSSGNTIYF. This chain links TRBV15 with TRBJ1-3; the D gene is possibly TRBD1 (5 bases). The CDR3 is 15 residues long. Germline V gene lookup returns CDR1 LNHNV and CDR2 YYDKDF (reference sequence). V lost 2 bases, J lost 0 bases, and 8 bases lay in between.